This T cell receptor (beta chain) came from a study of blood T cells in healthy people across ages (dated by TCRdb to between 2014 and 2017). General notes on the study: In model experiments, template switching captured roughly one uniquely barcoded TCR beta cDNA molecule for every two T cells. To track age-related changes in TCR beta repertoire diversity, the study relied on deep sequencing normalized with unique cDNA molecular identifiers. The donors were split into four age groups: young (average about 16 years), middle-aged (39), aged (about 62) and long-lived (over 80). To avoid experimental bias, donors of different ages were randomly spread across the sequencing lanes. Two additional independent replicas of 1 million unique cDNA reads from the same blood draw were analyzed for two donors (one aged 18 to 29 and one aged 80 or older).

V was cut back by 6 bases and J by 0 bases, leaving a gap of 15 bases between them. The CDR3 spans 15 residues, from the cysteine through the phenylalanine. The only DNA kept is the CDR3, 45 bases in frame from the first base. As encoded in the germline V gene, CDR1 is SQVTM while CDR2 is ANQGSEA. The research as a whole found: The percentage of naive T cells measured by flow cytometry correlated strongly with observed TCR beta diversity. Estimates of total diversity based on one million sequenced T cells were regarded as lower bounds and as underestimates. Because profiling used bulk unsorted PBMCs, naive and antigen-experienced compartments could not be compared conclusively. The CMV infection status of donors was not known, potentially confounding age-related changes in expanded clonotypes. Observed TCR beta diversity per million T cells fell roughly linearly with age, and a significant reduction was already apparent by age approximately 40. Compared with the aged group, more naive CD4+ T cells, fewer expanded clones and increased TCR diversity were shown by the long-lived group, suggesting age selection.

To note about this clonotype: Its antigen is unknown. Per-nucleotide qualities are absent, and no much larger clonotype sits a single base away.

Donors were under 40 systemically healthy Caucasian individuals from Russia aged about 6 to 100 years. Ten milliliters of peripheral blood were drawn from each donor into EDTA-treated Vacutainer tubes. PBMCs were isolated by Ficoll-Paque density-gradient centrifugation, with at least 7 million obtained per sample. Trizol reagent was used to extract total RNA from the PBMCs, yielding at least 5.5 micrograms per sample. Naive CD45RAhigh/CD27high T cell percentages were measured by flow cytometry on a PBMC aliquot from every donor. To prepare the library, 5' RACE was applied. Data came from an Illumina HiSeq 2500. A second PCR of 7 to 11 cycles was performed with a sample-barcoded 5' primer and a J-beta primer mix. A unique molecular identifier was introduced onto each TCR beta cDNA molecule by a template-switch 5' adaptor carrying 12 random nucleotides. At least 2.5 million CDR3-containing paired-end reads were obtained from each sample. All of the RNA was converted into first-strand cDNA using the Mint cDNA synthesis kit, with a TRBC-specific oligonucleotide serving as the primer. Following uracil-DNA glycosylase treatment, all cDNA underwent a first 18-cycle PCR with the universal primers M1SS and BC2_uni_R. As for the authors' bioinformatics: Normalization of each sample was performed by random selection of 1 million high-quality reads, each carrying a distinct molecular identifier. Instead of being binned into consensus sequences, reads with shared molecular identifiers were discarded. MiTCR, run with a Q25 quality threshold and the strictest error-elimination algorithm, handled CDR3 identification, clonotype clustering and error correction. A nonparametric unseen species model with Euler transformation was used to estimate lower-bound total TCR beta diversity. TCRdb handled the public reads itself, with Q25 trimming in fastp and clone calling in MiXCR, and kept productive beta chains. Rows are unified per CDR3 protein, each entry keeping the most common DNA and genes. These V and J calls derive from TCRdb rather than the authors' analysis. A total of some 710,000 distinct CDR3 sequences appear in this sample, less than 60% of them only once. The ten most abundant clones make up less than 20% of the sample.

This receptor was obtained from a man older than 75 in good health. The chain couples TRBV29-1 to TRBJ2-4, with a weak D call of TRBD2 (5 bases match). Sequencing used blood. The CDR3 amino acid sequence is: CSVTLNGLAKNIQYF. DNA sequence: TGCAGCGTCACCTTGAACGGACTAGCCAAAAACATTCAGTACTTC.